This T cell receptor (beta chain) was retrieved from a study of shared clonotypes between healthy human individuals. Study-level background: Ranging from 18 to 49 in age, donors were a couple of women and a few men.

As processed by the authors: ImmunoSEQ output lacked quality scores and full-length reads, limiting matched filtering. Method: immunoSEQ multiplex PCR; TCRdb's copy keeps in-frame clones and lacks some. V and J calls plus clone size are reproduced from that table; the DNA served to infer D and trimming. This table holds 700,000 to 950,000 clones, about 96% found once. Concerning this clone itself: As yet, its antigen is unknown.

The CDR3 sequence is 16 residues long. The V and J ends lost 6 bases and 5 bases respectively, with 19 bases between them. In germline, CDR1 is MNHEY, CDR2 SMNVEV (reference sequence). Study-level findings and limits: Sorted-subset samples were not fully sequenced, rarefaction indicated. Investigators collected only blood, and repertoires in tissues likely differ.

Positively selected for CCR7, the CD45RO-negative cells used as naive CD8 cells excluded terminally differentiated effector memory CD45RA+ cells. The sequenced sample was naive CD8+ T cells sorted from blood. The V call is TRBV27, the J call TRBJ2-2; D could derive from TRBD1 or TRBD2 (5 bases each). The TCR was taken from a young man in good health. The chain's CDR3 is CASRNHPRDLTGELFF. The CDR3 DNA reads TGTGCCAGCAGAAATCATCCACGGGACCTAACCGGGGAGCTGTTTTTT.